This T cell receptor beta chain was identified in a study of technical replicates of blood from a handful of donors. In germline, CDR1 is SGHRS, CDR2 YFSETQ. This CDR3 spans 14 amino acids. The V gene lost 0 bases and the J gene lost 0 bases, with 7 bases spanning the gap. Profiling relied on immunoSEQ multiplex PCR, and the TCRdb table lists in-frame clones only, not all of them. The sample includes tens of thousands of clones, roughly 92% of them seen just once. The chain joins TRBV5-1 to TRBJ2-7; D not certain. Sequencing input: T cells isolated from PBMCs. This TCR was sampled from a human donor in good health. Here the CDR3 DNA reads TGCGCCAGCAGCTTGGATGTACTCTCCTACGAGCAGTACTTC. It yields the protein CASSLDVLSYEQYF.